These 21 T cell receptor beta chains share one sample of origin, sequenced in a study of blood T cell repertoires in COVID-19. TCRdb keeps only in-frame clones here, not all; method: immunoSEQ multiplex PCR. The sample consists of more than 80,000 clones, about 90% of them appearing once. The sample taken for sequencing was peripheral blood. The receptor source for this set is a man between 18 and 35 years old with COVID-19, enrolled during active disease.

The table lists this clone with a few counts. CDR3 region: CSVSSRSNTEAFF. The CDR3 nucleotides are TGCAGCGTTTCATCGCGATCGAACACTGAAGCTTTCTTT. The rearrangement uses TRBV29-1 and TRBJ1-1; D gene unclear. This CDR3 is built from 13 residues. Germline V gene data show CDR1 as SQVTM and CDR2 as ANQGSEA. Between the trimmed V and J ends, which lost 5 bases and 1 base, there was a span of 11 bases. The full variable domain, with the rest looked up from reference TRBV29-1 and TRBJ1-1, is SAVISQKPSRDICQRGTSLTIQCQVDSQVTMMFWYRQQPGQSLTLIATANQGSEATYESGFVIDKFPISRPNLTFSTLTVSNMSPEDSSIYLCSVSSRSNTEAFFGQGTRLTVV.

This chain connects TRBV7-3 to TRBJ1-2, with 9 bases aligning to TRBD1. This CDR3 is 15 amino acids long. Germline V gene lookup returns CDR1 SGHTA and CDR2 FQGTGA. With V trimmed by 5 bases and J by 1 base, 5 bases remained unmatched. The CDR3 is CASSMDRGDNYGYTF. The CDR3 bases are TGTGCCAGCAGCATGGACAGGGGTGATAACTATGGCTACACCTTC.

The chain carries TRBV7-2 and TRBJ1-2; 10 bases are a match to TRBD1. The CDR3 loop spans 14 amino acids. CDR1 SGHTA and CDR2 FQGNSA come from the germline V gene. J gave up 3 bases and V 5 bases, and 3 bases lay outside the gene matches. CDR3 nucleotide sequence: TGTGCCAGCAGCAGCGGGACAGGGGACTATGGCTACACCTTC. Encoded protein: CASSSGTGDYGYTF.

This rearrangement joins TRBV18 to TRBJ2-1, with 12 positions matching TRBD2. V trimming: 6 bases; J trimming: 4 bases; junction bases outside the gene matches: 10. This CDR3 is 17 amino acids long. CDR1 and CDR2 (germline): KGHSH, LQKENI. The CDR3 region is CASSGLYGTSGYNEQFF. The CDR3 nucleotides are TGTGCCAGCTCCGGGCTTTACGGGACTAGCGGGTACAATGAGCAGTTCTTC.

The chain uses TRBV9 and TRBJ2-2; 8 bases agree with TRBD1. CDR3 size: 16 residues. Trimming removed 2 bases from V and 7 bases from J; junction bases left unmatched: 10. Germline V CDR1 and CDR2: SGDLS, YYNGEE. The chain's CDR3 is CASSVAAFRGLGELFF. The CDR3 DNA reads as TGTGCCAGCAGCGTCGCAGCTTTCAGGGGGCTCGGGGAGCTGTTTTTT.

The chain recombines TRBV30 with TRBJ2-3, with D perhaps TRBD2 (5 bases). This CDR3 has 13 amino acids. Germline lookup yields CDR1 GTSNPN and CDR2 SVGIG (reference sequence). The germline V and J ends were trimmed by 2 bases and 2 bases, with 8 bases remaining between them. The CDR3 DNA reads as TGTGCCTGGAGTCCCGGGAACACAGATACGCAGTATTTT. This encodes CAWSPGNTDTQYF.

The genes are TRBV3-1 (or the pseudogene TRBV3-2) and TRBJ2-1; 11 bases map to TRBD1. Germline assignment: CDR1 LGHDT and CDR2 YNNKEL (reference sequence). There are 20 residues in the CDR3. V dropped 6 bases and J dropped 0; count of bases not matched to a gene: 16. The chain's CDR3 is CASSSTSGTGGRNSYNEQFF. For the CDR3, the DNA is TGTGCCAGCAGTTCAACTTCCGGGACAGGGGGTCGAAACTCCTACAATGAGCAGTTCTTC.

V is TRBV5-1 and J is TRBJ2-1; 14 bases line up with TRBD2. Germline V gives CDR1 SGHRS, CDR2 YFSETQ. V was pared by 7 bases and J by 7 bases, with 22 bases of the junction left unmatched. The length of the CDR3 is 20 residues. The CDR3 region has the DNA TGCGCCAGCGACGGAAGACCCGGGACTAGCGGGAGCTCCTTAGGAAATGAGCAGTTCTTC. This encodes CASDGRPGTSGSSLGNEQFF.

Worth noting for this clone: One end of the junction does not line up with germline, which may come from a read error. The rearrangement joins TRBV28 to TRBJ1-4, with unresolved D. This CDR3 comprises 15 residues. Per the germline V gene, CDR1 is MDHEN and CDR2 is SYDVKM. The CDR3 DNA is TGTGCCAGCAGTTTTTGGCGGAGCCCTAATGAAAAACTGCTTTTT. Encoded protein: CASSFWRSPNEKLLF. Drawing the rest from reference TRBV28 and TRBJ1-4, the complete variable domain is DVKVTQSSRYLVKRTGEKVFLECVQDMDHENMFWYRQDPGLGLRLIYFSYDVKMKEKGDIPEGYSVSREKKERFSLILESASTNQTSMYLCASSFWRSPNEKLLFGSGTQLSVL.

This chain joins TRBV9 and TRBJ2-2; weak D call: TRBD2 (6 bases). The CDR3 length is 15 residues. Trimming removed 4 bases at V and 5 bases at J, with 15 bases between. Germline V gene data show CDR1 as SGDLS and CDR2 as YYNGEE. The chain's CDR3 is CASSPWRAATGELFF. CDR3 sequence (DNA): TGTGCCAGCAGCCCCTGGAGGGCGGCGACCGGGGAGCTGTTTTTT.

The rearrangement links TRBV18 to TRBJ1-6; the D gene is possibly TRBD1 (5 bases). Between the trimmed V and J ends, which lost 1 base and 7 bases, there was a span of 17 bases. The CDR3 consists of 17 residues. CDR1 and CDR2 (germline): KGHSH, LQKENI. The CDR3 DNA sequence: TGTGCCAGCTCACCACGGCAGGAGGGGATGGGGAATTCACCCCTCCACTTT. This gives the protein CASSPRQEGMGNSPLHF.

The J gene is TRBJ2-3, the V gene TRBV7-3; TRBD1 aligns across 8 bases. Germline loops: CDR1 SGHTA, CDR2 FQGTGA. The junction had 3 bases not matched to a gene; V was cut back by 4 bases and J by 0 bases. The CDR3 covers 15 residues. In DNA, the CDR3 is TGTGCCAGCAGCTCGACAGGGGCCAGCACAGATACGCAGTATTTT. Its protein product is CASSSTGASTDTQYF.

The V call is TRBV6-6, the J call TRBJ1-5, with D tentatively TRBD1 (6 bases). Germline assignment: CDR1 MNHNY and CDR2 SVGAGI (reference sequence). Trimming removed 5 bases from V and 2 bases from J, with 19 bases in between. The CDR3 extends over 17 amino acids. The CDR3, as DNA: TGTGCCAGCAGTCCCCTTAGGGCAGGGGCACGCAATCAGCCCCAGCATTTT. It is translated as CASSPLRAGARNQPQHF.

The J gene is TRBJ2-7, the V gene TRBV5-1; D is ambiguous. V was clipped by 0 bases and J by 2 bases, with 6 bases between them. CDR3 length: 13 residues. Looked up from germline, CDR1 is SGHRS and CDR2 is YFSETQ. CDR3 sequence (DNA): TGCGCCAGCAGCTTGGAGCAAGCCTACGAGCAGTACTTC. This translates into CASSLEQAYEQYF.

This sequence joins TRBV6-2 or TRBV6-3 and TRBJ2-1, with 13 bases matching TRBD2. CDR3 length: 20 amino acids. Germline V CDR1 and CDR2: MNHEY, SVGEGT. The V and J ends lost 1 base and 0 bases, in that order; junction bases with no gene match: 9. As DNA, the CDR3 is TGTGCCAGCAGTTACTATCTAGGGACTAGCGGGGTGAGCTCCTACAATGAGCAGTTCTTC. Amino acids: CASSYYLGTSGVSSYNEQFF.

This rearrangement joins TRBV7-9 to TRBJ2-5, with D tentatively TRBD2 (5 bases). Germline V gives CDR1 SEHNR, CDR2 FQNEAQ (reference sequence). The CDR3 is made up of 15 amino acids. V lost 5 bases and J lost 1, with 14 bases in between. CDR3: CASSLTRGVQETQYF. CDR3 bases: TGTGCCAGCAGCCTAACACGGGGAGTCCAAGAGACCCAGTACTTC.

This chain connects TRBV6-2 or TRBV6-3 to TRBJ2-1; TRBD2 matches 9 bases. The CDR3 loop spans 15 amino acids. CDR1 is MNHEY, CDR2 SVGEGT, per germline. V was clipped by 2 bases and J by 2 bases; unmatched bases: 1. The chain's CDR3 is CASSYAGGPYNEQFF. As DNA, the CDR3 is TGTGCCAGCAGTTACGCGGGAGGGCCCTACAATGAGCAGTTCTTC.

This chain links TRBV5-1 with TRBJ2-5; no firm D call. Germline V gene sequence: CDR1 SGHRS, CDR2 YFSETQ. This CDR3 contains 13 residues. V was pared by 2 bases and J by 5 bases, with 10 bases between. Here the CDR3 DNA reads TGCGCCAGCAGCTTTTCACAGACCGAGACCCAGTACTTC. Translation gives CASSFSQTETQYF.

This clone was seen more than once but under ten times. This rearrangement joins TRBV5-1 to TRBJ2-5, with D possibly matching TRBD1 (5 bases). The CDR3 sequence is 16 residues long. Germline V gene lookup returns CDR1 SGHRS and CDR2 YFSETQ. Trimming removed 0 bases at V and 4 bases at J, with 16 bases between. CDR3 sequence: CASSLGQQLGGETQYF. The CDR3 nucleotides are TGCGCCAGCAGCTTGGGACAGCAGTTAGGCGGAGAGACCCAGTACTTC.

The rearrangement links TRBV10-3 to TRBJ2-6; D not resolved. The V and J ends lost 3 bases and 0 bases respectively, with 9 bases between them. This CDR3 contains 16 residues. Germline values: CDR1 ENHRY, CDR2 SYGVKD. The DNA of the CDR3 is TGTGCCATCAGTGATCCACGCAGCTCTGGGGCCAACGTCCTGACTTTC. Protein product: CAISDPRSSGANVLTF.

J is TRBJ2-1 and V is TRBV9, with 9 bases aligning to TRBD2. With V trimmed by 3 bases and J by 6 bases, 7 bases remained unmatched. CDR1 is SGDLS, CDR2 YYNGEE, per germline. This CDR3 has 15 amino acids. This CDR3 is CASSGGLAGGNEQFF. CDR3 DNA sequence: TGTGCCAGCAGCGGGGGACTAGCTGGTGGCAATGAGCAGTTCTTC.